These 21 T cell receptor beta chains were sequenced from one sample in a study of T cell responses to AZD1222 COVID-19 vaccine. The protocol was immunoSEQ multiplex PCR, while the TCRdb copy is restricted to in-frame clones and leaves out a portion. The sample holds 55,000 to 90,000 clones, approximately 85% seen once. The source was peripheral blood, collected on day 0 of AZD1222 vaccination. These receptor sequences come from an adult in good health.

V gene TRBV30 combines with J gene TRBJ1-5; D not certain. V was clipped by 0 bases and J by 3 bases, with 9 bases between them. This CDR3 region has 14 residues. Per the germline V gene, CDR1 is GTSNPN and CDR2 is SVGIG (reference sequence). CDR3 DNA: TGTGCCTGGAGTGTAGGCCAGATCAATCAGCCCCAGCATTTT. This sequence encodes CAWSVGQINQPQHF.

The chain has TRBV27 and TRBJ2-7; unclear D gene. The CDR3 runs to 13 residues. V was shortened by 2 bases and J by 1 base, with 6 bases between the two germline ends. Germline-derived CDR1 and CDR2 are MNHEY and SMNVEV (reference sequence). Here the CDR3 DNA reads TGTGCCAGCAGTTTAGACATTTCCTACGAGCAGTACTTC. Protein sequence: CASSLDISYEQYF.

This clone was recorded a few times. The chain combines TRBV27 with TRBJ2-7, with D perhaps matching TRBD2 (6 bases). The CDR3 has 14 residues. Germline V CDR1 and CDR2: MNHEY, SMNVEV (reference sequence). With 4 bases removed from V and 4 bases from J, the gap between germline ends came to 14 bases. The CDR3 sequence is CASSYRAGNYEQYF. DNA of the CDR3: TGTGCCAGCAGTTATCGAGCGGGCAATTACGAGCAGTACTTC.

CDR3 in amino acids: CASSAFLGDYEQYF. In DNA, the CDR3 is TGTGCCAGCAGCGCATTTCTGGGGGACTACGAGCAGTACTTC. The V call is TRBV7-2, the J call TRBJ2-7; the D call may be TRBD1 or TRBD2 (5 bases each). With 5 bases removed from V and 3 bases from J, the gap between germline ends came to 14 bases. Germline loops: CDR1 SGHTA, CDR2 FQGNSA. This CDR3 has 14 amino acids. Complete variable domain (other parts from reference TRBV7-2 and TRBJ2-7): GAGVSQSPSNKVTEKGKDVELRCDPISGHTALYWYRQSLGQGLEFLIYFQGNSAPDKSGLPSDRFSAERTGGSVSTLTIQRTQQEDSAVYLCASSAFLGDYEQYFGPGTRLTVT.

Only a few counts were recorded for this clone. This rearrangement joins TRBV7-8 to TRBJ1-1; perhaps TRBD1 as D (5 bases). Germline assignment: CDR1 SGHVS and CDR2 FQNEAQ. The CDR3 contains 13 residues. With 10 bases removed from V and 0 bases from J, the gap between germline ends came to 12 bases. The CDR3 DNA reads TGTGCCACCCACAGGTCCATGAACACTGAAGCTTTCTTT. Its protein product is CATHRSMNTEAFF.

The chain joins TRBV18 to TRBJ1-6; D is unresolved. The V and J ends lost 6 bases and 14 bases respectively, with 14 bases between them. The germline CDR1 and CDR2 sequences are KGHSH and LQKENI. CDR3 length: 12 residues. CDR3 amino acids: CASSPGFETLHF. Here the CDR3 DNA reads TGTGCCAGCTCGCCTGGCTTCGAGACCCTCCACTTT.

The CDR3: CASRMQIGDTQYF. CDR3 coding DNA: TGTGCCAGCAGAATGCAGATTGGGGATACGCAGTATTTT. The chain is built from TRBV5-4 and TRBJ2-3; D gene uncertain. Trimming shortened V by 5 bases and J by 6 bases, and 13 bases separated the two germline ends. CDR3 length equals 13 residues. Germline loops: CDR1 SGHNT, CDR2 YYREEE (reference sequence).

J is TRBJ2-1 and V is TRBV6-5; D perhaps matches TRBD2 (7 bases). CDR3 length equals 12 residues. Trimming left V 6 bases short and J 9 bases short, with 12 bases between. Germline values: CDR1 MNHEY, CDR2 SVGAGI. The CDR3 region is CASSFRGAEQFF. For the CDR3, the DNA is TGTGCCAGCAGCTTCCGGGGGGCTGAGCAGTTCTTC.

Written as DNA, the CDR3 is TGTGCCAGCAGCCGAGAACTTTCCAGCTCCTACGAGCAGTACTTC. Its protein is CASSRELSSSYEQYF. J is TRBJ2-7 and V is TRBV3-1 (or the pseudogene TRBV3-2), with D hard to call. Germline loops: CDR1 LGHDT, CDR2 YNNKEL (reference sequence). The V end was cut by 4 bases, the J end by 0 bases, with 13 bases between. CDR3 length equals 15 residues.

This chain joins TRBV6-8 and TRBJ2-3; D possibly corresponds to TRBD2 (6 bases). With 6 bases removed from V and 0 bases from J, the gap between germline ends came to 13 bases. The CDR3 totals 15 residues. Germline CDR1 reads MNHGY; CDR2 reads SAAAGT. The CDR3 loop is CASRVRRDSTDTQYF. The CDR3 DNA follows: TGTGCCAGCAGGGTGAGGCGGGATAGCACAGATACGCAGTATTTT.

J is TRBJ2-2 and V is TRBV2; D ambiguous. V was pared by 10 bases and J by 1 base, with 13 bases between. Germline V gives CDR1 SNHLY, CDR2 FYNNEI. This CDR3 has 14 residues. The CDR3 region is CANKPGVNTGELFF. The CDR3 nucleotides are TGTGCCAACAAGCCAGGAGTGAACACCGGGGAGCTGTTTTTT.

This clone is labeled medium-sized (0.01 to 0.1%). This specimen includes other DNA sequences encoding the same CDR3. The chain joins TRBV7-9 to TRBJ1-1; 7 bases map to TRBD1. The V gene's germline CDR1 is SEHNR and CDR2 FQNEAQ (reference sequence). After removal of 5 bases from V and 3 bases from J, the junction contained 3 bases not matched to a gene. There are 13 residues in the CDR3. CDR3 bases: TGTGCCAGCAGCCCCACAGGGGACACTGAAGCTTTCTTT. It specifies CASSPTGDTEAFF. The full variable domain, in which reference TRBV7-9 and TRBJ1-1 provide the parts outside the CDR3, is DTGVSQNPRHKITKRGQNVTFRCDPISEHNRLYWYRQTLGQGPEFLTYFQNEAQLEKSRLLSDRFSAERPKGSFSTLEIQRTEQGDSAMYLCASSPTGDTEAFFGQGTRLTVV.

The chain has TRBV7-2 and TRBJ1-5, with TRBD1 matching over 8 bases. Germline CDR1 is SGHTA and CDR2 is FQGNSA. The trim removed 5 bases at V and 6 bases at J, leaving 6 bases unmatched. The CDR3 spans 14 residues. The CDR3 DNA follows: TGTGCCAGCAGCGTAAAAACAGGGGGTCAGCCCCAGCATTTT. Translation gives CASSVKTGGQPQHF.

CDR3 in DNA: TGTGCCAGCAGTGCTCTCGGGGGCCTCAAAAACATTCAGTACTTC. Residues: CASSALGGLKNIQYF. The V gene is TRBV25-1, the J gene TRBJ2-4, with D perhaps assigned TRBD1 or TRBD2 (6 bases each). The CDR3 covers 15 residues. Trimming removed 4 bases at V and 3 bases at J, with 13 bases between. Germline loops: CDR1 MGHDK, CDR2 SYGVNS.

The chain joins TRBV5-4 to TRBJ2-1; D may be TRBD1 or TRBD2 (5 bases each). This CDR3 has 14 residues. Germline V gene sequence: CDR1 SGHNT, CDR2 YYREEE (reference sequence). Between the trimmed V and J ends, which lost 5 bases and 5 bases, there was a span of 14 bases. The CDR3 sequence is CASRNRDQNNEQFF. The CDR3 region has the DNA TGTGCCAGCAGAAACCGGGACCAAAACAATGAGCAGTTCTTC.

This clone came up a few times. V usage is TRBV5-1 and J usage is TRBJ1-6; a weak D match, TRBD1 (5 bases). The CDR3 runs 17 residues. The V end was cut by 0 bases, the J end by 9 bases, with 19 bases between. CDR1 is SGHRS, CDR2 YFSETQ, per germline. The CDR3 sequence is CASSLAGARGSGSPLHF. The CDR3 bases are TGCGCCAGCAGCTTGGCCGGGGCACGTGGATCGGGTTCACCCCTCCACTTT. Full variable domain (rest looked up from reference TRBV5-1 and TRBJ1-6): KAGVTQTPRYLIKTRGQQVTLSCSPISGHRSVSWYQQTPGQGLQFLFEYFSETQRNKGNFPGRFSGRQFSNSRSEMNVSTLELGDSALYLCASSLAGARGSGSPLHFGNGTRLTVT.

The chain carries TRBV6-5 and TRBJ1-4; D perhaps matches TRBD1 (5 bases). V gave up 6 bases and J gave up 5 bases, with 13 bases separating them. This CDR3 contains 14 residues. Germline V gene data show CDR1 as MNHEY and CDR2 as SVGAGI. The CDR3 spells CASRTRDSNEKLFF. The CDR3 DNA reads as TGTGCCAGCAGGACCAGGGATTCGAATGAAAAACTGTTTTTT.

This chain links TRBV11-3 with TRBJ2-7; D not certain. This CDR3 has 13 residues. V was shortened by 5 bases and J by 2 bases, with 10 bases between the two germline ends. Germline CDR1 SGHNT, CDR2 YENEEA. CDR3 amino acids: CASSPRIPYEQYF. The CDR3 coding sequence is TGTGCCAGCAGCCCGAGGATTCCCTACGAGCAGTACTTC.

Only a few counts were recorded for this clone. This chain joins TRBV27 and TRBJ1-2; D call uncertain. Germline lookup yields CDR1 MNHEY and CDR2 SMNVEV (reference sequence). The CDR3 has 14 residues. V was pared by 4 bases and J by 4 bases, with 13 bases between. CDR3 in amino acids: CASSYGRSFYGYTF. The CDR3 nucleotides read TGTGCCAGCAGTTATGGACGGAGTTTCTATGGCTACACCTTC.

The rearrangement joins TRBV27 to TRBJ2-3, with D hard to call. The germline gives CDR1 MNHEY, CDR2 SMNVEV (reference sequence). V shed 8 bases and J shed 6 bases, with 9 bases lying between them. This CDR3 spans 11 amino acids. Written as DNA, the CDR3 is TGTGCCAGCGGGTTAATGGATACGCAGTATTTT. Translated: CASGLMDTQYF.

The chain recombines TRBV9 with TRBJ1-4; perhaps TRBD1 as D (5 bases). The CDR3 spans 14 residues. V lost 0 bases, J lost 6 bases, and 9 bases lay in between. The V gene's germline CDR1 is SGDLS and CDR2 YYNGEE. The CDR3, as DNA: TGTGCCAGCAGCGTAGAGCTGGGGGATGAAAAACTGTTTTTT. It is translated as CASSVELGDEKLFF.